This T cell receptor beta chain stems from a study of blood T cell repertoires in COVID-19 (TCRdb year 2020). About the study as a whole: The collaborator samples originated in the United States, Italy and Spain and spanned the acute and convalescent phases of COVID-19. The prospective study material was composed of cDNA or gDNA derived from T cells, B-cell-depleted T cells, or PBMCs. Deeply sampled blood TCRbeta repertoires from subjects exposed to, actively infected with, or recovered from COVID-19 were included in the dataset. The repertoires were released in a freely available public database meant as a resource for research on the immune response to SARS-CoV-2. Samples came from the ongoing ImmuneRACE study (first 160 participants) plus 1,254 subjects from 6 global collaborators. Nearly every sample came with metadata listing a de-identified subject ID, COVID-19 status, age in years and sex. Where HLA class I and class II types were available, the types were taken from metadata supplied by the sample provider, not from assay-based typing.

TCRbeta CDR3 regions were amplified from genomic DNA using the immunoSEQ Assay, a bias-controlled multiplex PCR. In the authors' own workflow: The number of nucleated cells in each sample was estimated by amplification of reference gene primers within the assay. To quantify the absolute abundance of each unique TCRbeta CDR3 rearrangement, sequence reads were collapsed and filtered. For each sample, productive Simpson clonality was calculated by taking the square root of Simpson's diversity index across productive rearrangements. TCRdb stores this immuneACCESS table with in-frame sequences only. Part of the clones is absent; in the studies checked, under half of the shortfall reflects unresolved V genes, and no reason is known for the rest. The V and J calls and clone size were taken over from that table, and D and trimming were inferred from the DNA. This sample has about 320,000 clones in its table, and over 90% of those were observed once. The ten largest clones add up to roughly 3.9% of the sample.

Findings and caveats that apply to the study as a whole: Clinical and demographic metadata were provided uncurated, with the amount varying by source and participant.

A word on this clone: Its antigen specificity is not known. No base quality values were provided; no much bigger clone lies one nucleotide off.

Enrolling through a virtual design, the prospective study's participants ranged in age from roughly 18 to 89 years and lived across about two dozen United States geographic areas. In the prospective study, participants were assigned to cohorts based on the clinical history participants reported in a screening survey and a study questionnaire. Exposed participants had been in contact, within 2 weeks of entering the study, with a person who had a PCR-confirmed or clinician-diagnosed case of COVID-19. Each participant in the prospective study had whole blood, serum and a nasopharyngeal or oropharyngeal swab collected by mobile phlebotomists. Prospective study participants could optionally give additional blood draws and questionnaires over an approximately 2-month period. Blood samples from the prospective study were shipped frozen or at room temperature prior to DNA extraction. Via the germline V gene, CDR1 is MGHRA and CDR2 YSYEKL. At the junction V is shortened by 4 bases and J by 4 bases; bases outside the gene matches: 6. Taken from cysteine to phenylalanine, the CDR3 has 15 residues. Of the read, only the CDR3 DNA is kept; its 45 bases are in frame from base 1.

This TCR derives from a woman in her 30s who had been exposed to COVID-19. The chain is encoded by TRBV4-1 joined to TRBJ2-5, with 10 central nucleotides matching TRBD2. Source material: PBMCs or T cells enriched from blood (not recorded which). DNA sequence: TGCGCCAGCAGCCCCAGCGGGGGGGCCGGAGAGACCCAGTACTTC. It is translated as CASSPSGGAGETQYF.